Included here is one T cell receptor (beta chain) sequence, with context. The entry originates in a study of blood T cell repertoires in COVID-19. Sequenced by immunoSEQ multiplex PCR; TCRdb stores in-frame clones only, minus some. There are 170,000 or so clones in the sample; about 88% occur only once, and roughly 0.58% lies in the top ten. Per the germline V gene, CDR1 is SGHVS and CDR2 is FQNEAQ. Deletions cut 0 bases from V and 7 bases from J, with 10 bases between. The CDR3 is made up of 15 amino acids. The sequencing input was peripheral blood. This receptor was taken from a man between 60 and 75 years old with COVID-19, enrolled during active disease. V usage is TRBV7-8 and J usage is TRBJ1-6, with D unresolved. The CDR3 loop is CASSLARAVNSPLHF. CDR3 sequence (DNA): TGTGCCAGCAGCTTAGCGAGGGCAGTAAATTCACCCCTCCACTTT.